This T cell receptor beta chain originates from a study of cytotoxic CD8 clonotypes in ibrutinib-treated CLL. Study-level background: The sample average was approximately 250,000 productive templates and roughly 94,000 productive rearrangements.

A 1 in 200,000 to 1 in 1 million T cell depth was the sequencing target. Only in-frame clones appear in the TCRdb table, and some are missing; sequencing was by immunoSEQ multiplex PCR. The sample has nearly 85,000 clones, around 79% seen once; the top ten hold approximately 4.4%. The study's findings and limits: Rare overall, public clonotypes shrank or held steady under therapy. Clonality was elevated at ibrutinib response and had returned toward baseline at progression.

The V segment lost 4 bases and the J segment 0 bases; nucleotides outside the gene matches: 1. This CDR3 spans 15 amino acids. In germline, CDR1 is SGHAT, CDR2 FQNNGV. Only one count was recorded for this clone. Its cognate antigen is unknown. Specimen: PBMCs, collected after 12 months of ibrutinib treatment. V usage is TRBV11-2 and J usage is TRBJ1-5; 9 positions agree with TRBD1. This TCR derives from a human donor with chronic lymphocytic leukemia. As DNA, the CDR3 is TGTGCCAGCAGCTGGACAGGGGATAGCAATCAGCCCCAGCATTTT. This translates into CASSWTGDSNQPQHF.